The 31 T cell receptor beta chains presented below share a single source sample, sequenced in a study of blood T cells in healthy people across ages. The use of a sample-barcoded 5' primer and a J-beta primer mix characterized a second PCR of roughly 6 to 11 cycles. One entry per CDR3 protein results from TCRdb running MiXCR on the 5' RACE reads. The sample records more than 1.4 million distinct CDR3 sequences, approximately 42% being singletons. The sequencing sample was made of blood. The receptor source for this set is a woman aged 18-29 years in good health.

The chain's CDR3 is CASSEATAGGLEQYF. The CDR3 DNA reads TGTGCCAGCAGTGAAGCAACCGCGGGGGGGCTCGAGCAGTACTTC. The V gene is TRBV6-1, the J gene TRBJ2-5; 9 nucleotides line up with TRBD2. The assigned J gene may be wrong: the sequence end matches TRBJ2-7 better. Germline values: CDR1 MNHNS, CDR2 SASEGT. The length of the CDR3 is 15 residues.

This sequence joins TRBV7-6 and TRBJ2-7, with a tentative D call TRBD1 (6 bases). Trimming cost V 4 bases and J 4 bases, with 14 bases left between them. Germline V lookup: CDR1 SGHVS, CDR2 FNYEAQ. The CDR3 totals 14 residues. The CDR3 DNA follows: TGTGCCAGCAGCTCCACCGGACAGATATACGAGCAGTACTTC. Its protein is CASSSTGQIYEQYF.

V is TRBV10-3 and J is TRBJ1-1; 7 bases are shared with TRBD1. The germline gives CDR1 ENHRY, CDR2 SYGVKD. Germline trimming cut 6 bases from V and 7 bases from J; bases unmatched to any gene: 5. The CDR3 totals 12 residues. CDR3: CAISPTGFEAFF. The CDR3 DNA sequence: TGTGCCATCAGCCCGACAGGGTTTGAAGCTTTCTTT.

This clonotype was picked up many times. The chain has TRBV6-5 and TRBJ2-3, with TRBD2 matching 12 bases. V was clipped by 2 bases and J by 4 bases; unmatched bases: 4. CDR1 is MNHEY, CDR2 SVGAGI, per germline. This CDR3 has 16 residues. CDR3 residues: CASSYDASGRADTQYF. CDR3 coding DNA: TGTGCCAGCAGTTACGACGCTAGCGGGAGGGCAGATACGCAGTATTTT.

This clonotype was detected a few times. The genes are TRBV10-3 and TRBJ2-7; 12 positions agree with TRBD2. The germline V gene has CDR1 ENHRY and CDR2 SYGVKD. This CDR3 region has 15 residues. With 5 bases clipped from V and 5 bases from J, the junction kept 7 bases outside the gene matches. The DNA of the CDR3 is TGTGCCATCAGTCTAGCGGGAGGGCCTCAGGACGAGCAGTACTTC. This gives the protein CAISLAGGPQDEQYF.

This clonotype appeared a few times. The chain has TRBV7-2 and TRBJ1-1, with TRBD1 as a possible D gene (6 bases). This CDR3 is 14 amino acids long. V lost 2 bases and J lost 7, with 14 bases in between. CDR1 and CDR2 from the germline V gene are SGHTA and FQGNSA. The CDR3 spells CASSLQGRGGEAFF. CDR3 sequence (DNA): TGTGCCAGCAGCTTACAGGGCAGAGGGGGTGAAGCTTTCTTT.

This clonotype was seen many times. This sequence joins TRBV6-2 or TRBV6-3 and TRBJ1-1; D might be TRBD1 (6 bases). This CDR3 has 14 amino acids. The germline CDR1 and CDR2 sequences are MNHEY and SVGEGT. The V gene lost 0 bases and the J gene lost 4 bases, with 9 bases spanning the gap. CDR3 sequence (DNA): TGTGCCAGCAGTTACTCCCGGGACACCACTGAAGCTTTCTTT. It translates to CASSYSRDTTEAFF.

This clonotype was observed a few times. The chain is built from TRBV6-1 and TRBJ2-5, with D possibly TRBD2 on 6 matching bases. Trimming removed 7 bases at V and 11 bases at J, with 17 bases between. Germline V lookup: CDR1 MNHNS, CDR2 SASEGT. This CDR3 contains 12 residues. The CDR3 region has the DNA TGTGCCAGCACTCTGCGGGGTACTGAGCAGTACTTC. Translation gives CASTLRGTEQYF.

This sequence joins TRBV10-3 and TRBJ2-7, with TRBD1 identical over 8 bases. The CDR3 has 14 residues. J gave up 0 bases and V 6 bases, and 4 bases lay outside the gene matches. The germline CDR1 and CDR2 sequences are ENHRY and SYGVKD. The CDR3 region has the DNA TGTGCCATCAGAAGGGACAGGACCTCCTACGAGCAGTACTTC. Translating it yields CAIRRDRTSYEQYF.

This rearrangement joins TRBV5-1 to TRBJ1-1; the D gene is possibly TRBD1 (5 bases). With 0 bases removed from V and 4 bases from J, the gap between germline ends came to 13 bases. The CDR3 loop spans 15 amino acids. The germline V gene encodes CDR1 SGHRS and CDR2 YFSETQ. This CDR3 reads CASSLGLAGGTEAFF. CDR3 nucleotide sequence: TGCGCCAGCAGCTTGGGACTCGCCGGGGGCACTGAAGCTTTCTTT.

This clonotype showed up just a few times. The rearrangement links TRBV11-1 to TRBJ1-1; a possible D gene is TRBD1 (5 bases). The germline V and J ends were trimmed by 5 bases and 4 bases, with 20 bases remaining between them. In germline, CDR1 is SGHAT, CDR2 FQDESV (reference sequence). The length of the CDR3 is 16 residues. Here the CDR3 reads CASSPESLIGGTEAFF. In DNA, the CDR3 is TGTGCCAGCAGCCCGGAATCCCTAATCGGGGGCACTGAAGCTTTCTTT.

The gene calls are TRBV20-1 and TRBJ2-1; unclear D gene. Trimming cost V 7 bases and J 0 bases, with 10 bases left between them. CDR1 and CDR2 (germline): DFQATT, SNEGSKA (reference sequence). The CDR3 contains 13 residues. The CDR3 protein is CSVAASSYNEQFF. CDR3 coding DNA: TGCAGTGTGGCCGCTTCCTCCTACAATGAGCAGTTCTTC.

V and J are TRBV12-3 or TRBV12-4 and TRBJ1-2, with D possibly matching TRBD1 (5 bases). Trimming left V 5 bases short and J 6 bases short, with 22 bases between. This CDR3 is built from 16 residues. CDR3 in DNA: TGTGCCAGCAGTCCGTACCGGGACCCGGGGAGACATGGCTACACCTTC. Protein: CASSPYRDPGRHGYTF.

This clonotype was picked up a small number of times. V and J are TRBV20-1 and TRBJ1-2, with 8 nucleotides matching TRBD1. Germline V gene data show CDR1 as DFQATT and CDR2 as SNEGSKA (reference sequence). V lost 6 bases, J lost 5 bases, and 8 bases stayed unmatched. The CDR3 runs to 13 residues. The CDR3 is CSAEPTGVYGYTF. The CDR3 nucleotides are TGCAGTGCCGAACCGACAGGGGTGTATGGCTACACCTTC.

This clonotype turned up a few times. This chain uses TRBV12-3 or TRBV12-4 with TRBJ1-5; 7 nucleotides align to TRBD1. The CDR3 consists of 14 residues. Unmatched junction bases numbered 5, after V lost 5 bases and J lost 4 bases. CDR3 sequence: CASSAQGLNQPQHF. CDR3 DNA: TGTGCCAGCAGTGCACAGGGGTTGAATCAGCCCCAGCATTTT.

This clonotype has a handful of counts. The chain uses TRBV3-1 and TRBJ2-3; no definite D call. The V gene's germline CDR1 is LGHDT and CDR2 YNNKEL (reference sequence). The CDR3 is made up of 15 amino acids. V lost 0 bases and J lost 3, with 10 bases in between. The CDR3 DNA follows: TGTGCCAGCAGCCAAGACAGGTTTGCGACAGATACGCAGTATTTT. It translates to CASSQDRFATDTQYF.

The chain uses TRBV20-1 and TRBJ1-1, with D hard to call. The CDR3 is 14 amino acids. Trimming removed 0 bases from V and 4 bases from J, with 12 bases in between. CDR1 is DFQATT and CDR2 is SNEGSKA in the germline V gene (reference sequence). CDR3 sequence: CSAREKGRITEAFF. For the CDR3, the DNA is TGCAGTGCTAGAGAGAAGGGAAGGATCACTGAAGCTTTCTTT.

This clonotype was observed many times. The V call is TRBV9, the J call TRBJ2-3; D might be TRBD1 (5 bases). This CDR3 contains 13 residues. Germline V gives CDR1 SGDLS, CDR2 YYNGEE. Trimming cost V 2 bases and J 7 bases, with 11 bases left between them. CDR3 region: CASSVGQGNTQYF. The CDR3 DNA follows: TGTGCCAGCAGCGTTGGCCAGGGCAATACGCAGTATTTT.

The CDR3: CASSGASGSMSYNEQFF. The CDR3 nucleotides read TGTGCCAGCAGTGGGGCTAGCGGGAGTATGTCCTACAATGAGCAGTTCTTC. This chain connects TRBV7-8 to TRBJ2-1, with 10 bases lining up with TRBD2. CDR1 SGHVS and CDR2 FQNEAQ come from the germline V gene. With V trimmed by 6 bases and J by 1 base, 9 bases remained unmatched. The CDR3 spans 17 residues.

The rearrangement uses TRBV7-2 and TRBJ1-2; 10 bases are a match to TRBD1. This CDR3 has 13 amino acids. The J segment lost 10 bases and the V segment lost 5 bases, leaving 7 bases of the junction unmatched. Germline assignment: CDR1 SGHTA and CDR2 FQGNSA. CDR3 sequence: CASSLSGTGDYTF. The CDR3 DNA reads TGTGCCAGCAGCCTGTCCGGGACAGGGGACTACACCTTC.

This chain uses TRBV5-4 with TRBJ1-6; 7 positions match TRBD1. The CDR3 length is 14 residues. Unmatched junction bases numbered 3, after V lost 2 bases and J lost 7 bases. In germline, CDR1 is SGHNT, CDR2 YYREEE (reference sequence). The CDR3 reads CASSFDRANSPLHF. The CDR3 DNA is TGTGCCAGCAGCTTTGACAGGGCCAATTCACCCCTCCACTTT.

This clonotype has more than one count but fewer than ten. The V gene is TRBV7-2, the J gene TRBJ2-5; 11 bases are shared with TRBD2. The CDR3 is made up of 16 amino acids. Germline CDR1 SGHTA, CDR2 FQGNSA. The V segment lost 5 bases and the J segment 0 bases; nucleotides outside the gene matches: 5. This CDR3 is CASSIMGLADQETQYF. In nucleotides, the CDR3 is TGTGCCAGCAGCATTATGGGACTAGCGGACCAAGAGACCCAGTACTTC.

The CDR3 region has the DNA TGTGCCAGCAGTGGATCGCGAGGCGAGCAGTACTTC. Protein: CASSGSRGEQYF. The chain is built from TRBV2 and TRBJ2-7; no firm D call. CDR1 and CDR2 from the germline V gene are SNHLY and FYNNEI. CDR3 length: 12 amino acids. Trimming took off 4 bases at V and 6 bases at J, with 10 bases between the two ends.

The rearrangement links TRBV7-2 to TRBJ2-2; 10 bases line up with TRBD2. This CDR3 is built from 17 residues. Germline V gene sequence: CDR1 SGHTA, CDR2 FQGNSA. V lost 4 bases to trimming and J lost 1 base; unmatched junction nucleotides: 6. CDR3 DNA: TGTGCCAGCAGCTGGCCCCCTAGCGGGGGGAACACCGGGGAGCTGTTTTTT. Its protein product is CASSWPPSGGNTGELFF.

The chain recombines TRBV6-5 with TRBJ2-1; 10 positions agree with TRBD1. The CDR3 spans 17 residues. The J segment lost 10 bases and the V segment lost 5 bases, leaving 17 bases of the junction unmatched. The germline gives CDR1 MNHEY, CDR2 SVGAGI. CDR3 region: CASSNIFRDRGSWEQFF. CDR3 sequence (DNA): TGTGCCAGCAGTAACATTTTCCGGGACAGGGGTAGTTGGGAGCAGTTCTTC.

The V call is TRBV3-1, the J call TRBJ1-6; 7 nucleotides agree with TRBD1. The length of the CDR3 is 15 residues. Losses at the gene ends were 4 bases for V and 8 bases for J; bases not matched to a gene: 8. Germline V gene sequence: CDR1 LGHDT, CDR2 YNNKEL (reference sequence). CDR3 sequence: CASSLFDRADSPLHF. CDR3 coding DNA: TGTGCCAGCAGCCTATTCGACAGGGCGGATTCACCCCTCCACTTT.

The count of this clonotype is one. At one end, the junction sequence differs from germline, possibly due to a read error. This rearrangement joins TRBV3-1 to TRBJ2-1; D ambiguous. Germline CDR1 LGHDT, CDR2 YNNKEL (reference sequence). This CDR3 is 12 amino acids long. The CDR3 DNA sequence: TGTGCCAGCAGCCAATATAACAACGAGCAGTTCTTC. Translated: CASSQYNNEQFF.

In regard to this clonotype: At one of its ends the junction is not consistent with the germline gene, which may arise from a read error. The chain combines TRBV7-7 with TRBJ1-6, with 7 positions matching TRBD1. There are 18 residues in the CDR3. Germline V gene lookup returns CDR1 SSHAT and CDR2 FNYEAQ (reference sequence). CDR3 in DNA: TGTGCCAGCAGCTTACGAGGATCAAGACAGGGAGTGAATTCACCCCCCCACTTT. Translating it yields CASSLRGSRQGVNSPPHF.

The genes are TRBV28 and TRBJ2-6; D is ambiguous. Trimming cost V 3 bases and J 0 bases, with 15 bases left between them. CDR3 length: 18 residues. Germline V gives CDR1 MDHEN, CDR2 SYDVKM. The CDR3 bases are TGTGCCAGCAGTTTTTGGGTCTCCAGTGGCTCTGGGGCCAACGTCCTGACTTTC. Its protein product is CASSFWVSSGSGANVLTF.

The genes are TRBV10-3 and TRBJ2-1, with unresolved D. The CDR3 is 11 amino acids. Trimming took 10 bases from V and 8 from J, leaving 12 bases between them. In germline, CDR1 is ENHRY, CDR2 SYGVKD. The CDR3 sequence is CATAEYDEQFF. CDR3 sequence (DNA): TGTGCCACCGCGGAGTACGATGAGCAGTTCTTC.

This chain links TRBV6-1 with TRBJ2-1; tentative D call: TRBD1 (6 bases). TRBJ2-7 explains the end of the DNA better; the J call may be wrong. Looked up from germline, CDR1 is MNHNS and CDR2 is SASEGT. The CDR3 length is 15 residues. For the CDR3, the DNA is TGTGCCAGCACTAGGGGGTTGAGCTCCTACAATGAGCAGTACTTC. It translates to CASTRGLSSYNEQYF.